The clone carrying this T cell receptor beta chain was recorded only once. The antigen remains undetermined. The data belong to a study of T cells in pancreatic ductal adenocarcinoma. V lost 3 bases to trimming and J lost 4 bases, with 12 bases between them. The CDR3 loop spans 14 amino acids. Germline CDR1 and CDR2: MDHEN and SYDVKM. General study findings and limits: The resected cohort was biased toward the minority with early-stage disease. Blood had more productive templates and about 7.9-fold more unique clonotypes than tumor. No significant tumor-blood clonality difference; means were about 0.1 and 0.065. Enrichment of CD45RO+ effector over naive T cells in tumors may bias clonality.

Selected pancreatic ductal adenocarcinoma patients had undergone surgery without neoadjuvant therapy. The method was immunoSEQ multiplex PCR; TCRdb's version includes in-frame clones alone and lacks a portion of them. The table includes roughly 100,000 clones, roughly 95% detected once. The sample was PBMCs. The genes are TRBV28 and TRBJ1-2; D is perhaps TRBD1 (6 bases). The receptor was derived from a human donor with pancreatic ductal adenocarcinoma. CDR3: CASSFGGQAYGYTF. The CDR3 DNA sequence: TGTGCCAGCAGTTTCGGGGGGCAGGCCTATGGCTACACCTTC.